One sample yielded the 15 T cell receptor beta chains listed below, sequenced in a study of blood T cell repertoires in COVID-19. Using immunoSEQ multiplex PCR, the repertoire was profiled, and TCRdb retains in-frame clones only, with some absent. The sample has roughly 240,000 clones; approximately 86% are singletons. Sequenced sample: peripheral blood. The origin of the receptors is a woman aged 55-70 years who had recovered from COVID-19.

The CDR3 reads CASSPRRGQGNTEAFF. The CDR3 DNA sequence: TGTGCCAGTAGTCCCCGGCGGGGACAGGGGAACACTGAAGCTTTCTTT. The rearrangement uses TRBV19 and TRBJ1-1, with 9 nucleotides matching TRBD1. Per the germline V gene, CDR1 is LNHDA and CDR2 is SQIVND (reference sequence). The CDR3 is 16 amino acids. After removal of 5 bases from V and 1 base from J, the junction contained 8 bases not matched to a gene.

This clone was detected only once. J is TRBJ1-5 and V is TRBV5-1; D unclear. Germline CDR1 is SGHRS and CDR2 is YFSETQ. The CDR3 spans 15 residues. V was pared by 4 bases and J by 4 bases, with 15 bases between. The CDR3 nucleotides read TGCGCCAGCAGCCCAAACCCAGAACCTAATCAGCCCCAGCATTTT. It yields the protein CASSPNPEPNQPQHF.

The chain couples TRBV20-1 to TRBJ1-2; unclear D gene. This CDR3 is 11 amino acids long. Germline lookup yields CDR1 DFQATT and CDR2 SNEGSKA (reference sequence). The V gene lost 3 bases and the J gene lost 5 bases, with 7 bases spanning the gap. CDR3 loop: CSASMAYGYTF. DNA of the CDR3: TGCAGTGCTAGTATGGCATATGGCTACACCTTC.

The chain combines TRBV5-1 with TRBJ1-5; D unclear. V dropped 4 bases and J dropped 0 bases, with 8 bases sitting between them. This CDR3 contains 14 residues. The V gene's germline CDR1 is SGHRS and CDR2 YFSETQ. The CDR3: CASSVDGSNQPQHF. The CDR3, as DNA: TGCGCCAGCAGCGTGGACGGTAGCAATCAGCCCCAGCATTTT.

The genes are TRBV6-2 or TRBV6-3 and TRBJ2-7, with a possible D match to TRBD2 (6 bases). This CDR3 has 13 amino acids. CDR1 and CDR2 from the germline V gene are MNHEY and SVGEGT. The ends were cut back, 5 bases at V and 2 bases at J, with 10 bases in the middle. In nucleotides, the CDR3 is TGTGCCAGCAGTCACGGGGGTCCCTACGAGCAGTACTTC. Translation gives CASSHGGPYEQYF.

The V gene is TRBV28, the J gene TRBJ1-2; no definite D call. Germline CDR1 is MDHEN and CDR2 is SYDVKM. Trimming took 4 bases from V and 4 from J, leaving 4 bases between them. The CDR3 is 11 amino acids. CDR3 coding DNA: TGTGCCAGCAGTTACAGCTATGGCTACACCTTC. This sequence encodes CASSYSYGYTF.

Worth noting for this clone: One end of the junction does not line up with germline, which may come from a read error. The chain is built from TRBV28 and TRBJ1-2; no reliable D call. The CDR3 runs to 14 residues. CDR1 is MDHEN, CDR2 SYDVKM, per germline. DNA for the CDR3: TGTGCCAGCCGTATGTATCCCCCTAAATATGGCTACACCTTC. Translating gives CASRMYPPKYGYTF.

This chain links TRBV6-2 or TRBV6-3 with TRBJ1-1; 11 nucleotides line up with TRBD1. The V gene end was trimmed by 7 bases and the J gene end by 1 base; junction bases not matched to a gene: 8. CDR3 length equals 16 residues. Germline assignment: CDR1 MNHEY and CDR2 SVGEGT. CDR3 sequence: CASIPRTGGANTEAFF. CDR3 coding DNA: TGTGCCAGCATCCCTCGGACAGGGGGCGCGAACACTGAAGCTTTCTTT.

Here the CDR3 DNA reads TGTGCCAGCCAGGGGGCGTACGAGCAGTACTTC. Its translation is CASQGAYEQYF. This chain links TRBV6-5 with TRBJ2-7, with 8 bases that match TRBD1. CDR3 length equals 11 residues. Trimming at V came to 8 bases and at J to 4 bases, leaving 1 base not matched to a gene. Per the germline V gene, CDR1 is MNHEY and CDR2 is SVGAGI.

The CDR3 here is CASSGAGTSGRRRTDTQYF. CDR3 DNA: TGTGCCAGCAGTGGAGCCGGGACTAGCGGGCGAAGACGCACAGATACGCAGTATTTT. V and J are TRBV6-1 and TRBJ2-3; TRBD2 aligns across 12 bases. With 4 bases clipped from V and 1 base from J, the junction kept 12 bases outside the gene matches. CDR3 length: 19 amino acids. From germline, CDR1 is MNHNS and CDR2 SASEGT.

This clone was recorded only once. This chain connects TRBV9 to TRBJ1-3; D perhaps matches TRBD1 (5 bases). This CDR3 contains 16 residues. Trimming pared 3 bases from V and 0 bases from J, leaving 13 bases between. Per germline, CDR1 SGDLS and CDR2 YYNGEE. The DNA of the CDR3 is TGTGCCAGCAGCGACAGGACAAACCCCTCTGGAAACACCATATATTTT. It yields the protein CASSDRTNPSGNTIYF.

This clone showed up just once. The chain carries TRBV2 and TRBJ2-3; TRBD2 matches 12 bases. Germline V gene lookup returns CDR1 SNHLY and CDR2 FYNNEI. Trimming at V came to 2 bases and at J to 1 base, leaving 1 base not matched to a gene. The CDR3 extends over 16 amino acids. CDR3 sequence: CASSERLAGGTDTQYF. DNA of the CDR3: TGTGCCAGCAGTGAACGACTAGCGGGGGGCACAGATACGCAGTATTTT. The whole variable domain, filled in from reference TRBV2 and TRBJ2-3, reads EPEVTQTPSHQVTQMGQEVILRCVPISNHLYFYWYRQILGQKVEFLVSFYNNEISEKSEIFDDQFSVERPDGSNFTLKIRSTKLEDSAMYFCASSERLAGGTDTQYFGPGTRLTVL.

This chain joins TRBV19 and TRBJ2-1, with D perhaps TRBD1 (7 bases). Germline V gives CDR1 LNHDA, CDR2 SQIVND (reference sequence). With 8 bases removed from V and 3 bases from J, the gap between germline ends came to 20 bases. The CDR3 has 16 residues. As DNA, the CDR3 is TGTGCCAGTCGCCCCCCCAGGGGGGCTCTCTACAATGAGCAGTTCTTC. Protein sequence: CASRPPRGALYNEQFF. The full variable domain, rest sourced from reference TRBV19 and TRBJ2-1, is DGGITQSPKYLFRKEGQNVTLSCEQNLNHDAMYWYRQDPGQGLRLIYYSQIVNDFQKGDIAEGYSVSREKKESFPLTVTSAQKNPTAFYLCASRPPRGALYNEQFFGPGTRLTVL.

The table lists this clone with a count of one. This chain uses TRBV2 with TRBJ2-3, with 15 bases matching TRBD2. The V segment lost 3 bases and the J segment 5 bases; nucleotides outside the gene matches: 6. The length of the CDR3 is 17 residues. In germline, CDR1 is SNHLY, CDR2 FYNNEI. DNA for the CDR3: TGTGCCAGCAGTGACCTGGGACTAGCGGGGGGCAAAGATACGCAGTATTTT. Its protein product is CASSDLGLAGGKDTQYF.

J is TRBJ2-1 and V is TRBV4-1, with TRBD2 matching over 8 bases. After removal of 1 base from V and 3 bases from J, the junction contained 2 bases not matched to a gene. Germline lookup yields CDR1 MGHRA and CDR2 YSYEKL. The CDR3 totals 15 residues. The CDR3 sequence: CASSQGGGLYNEQFF. In nucleotides, the CDR3 is TGCGCCAGCAGCCAAGGCGGGGGGCTCTACAATGAGCAGTTCTTC.